The entry below describes one T cell receptor (beta chain). Those enrolled, adults aged 18 to 89 years, came from about two dozen US areas. Authors' methods: Estimation of nucleated cell counts relied on the amplification of reference gene primers. The protocol was immunoSEQ multiplex PCR, while the TCRdb copy is restricted to in-frame clones and leaves out a portion. The V and J calls and the clone size are those of that table, but D and trimming were determined from the DNA. The sample lists more than 250,000 clones, around 90% seen once, with about 1.8% in the top ten. This entry belongs to a study of blood T cell repertoires in COVID-19. Background on the study: The United States, Italy and Spain supplied acute and convalescent COVID-19 samples. From T cells, B-cell-depleted T cells, or PBMCs came the material, which was cDNA or gDNA.

Germline CDR1 SQVTM, CDR2 ANQGSEA. V lost 6 bases, J lost 3 bases, and 12 bases lay in between. The CDR3 consists of 12 residues. This sequence originates from a woman between 18 and 29 years old with acute COVID-19. The chain has TRBV29-1 and TRBJ2-7; D is possibly TRBD1 (5 bases). The sample comprised PBMCs or T cells enriched from blood (not recorded which). The CDR3 DNA sequence: TGCAGCGTAGTAATAAGGGGCTACGAGCAGTACTTC. Its protein is CSVVIRGYEQYF.